This TCR beta chain was sequenced during a study of TIL therapy for anti-PD-1-resistant metastatic lung cancer. This was the immunoSEQ v3 assay. The table came from immunoSEQ multiplex PCR; TCRdb's copy has only in-frame clones and leaves some out. The table lists 50,000 or so clones, around 64% of them singletons. Time point defined: pre-treatment sample, taken before nivolumab and TIL therapy. The tumor samples were excised metastases, mostly pleural nodules or supraclavicular lymph nodes. The sequence derives from a person aged 25-85 years with non-small cell lung cancer. The sample consisted of tumor tissue, taken at baseline.

This CDR3 reads CASSLGFEGGTEAFF. Here the CDR3 DNA reads TGCGCCAGCAGCTTGGGGTTCGAGGGAGGGACTGAAGCTTTCTTT. The J gene is TRBJ1-1, the V gene TRBV5-1; D not resolved. Germline V gene sequence: CDR1 SGHRS, CDR2 YFSETQ. Deletions cut 0 bases from V and 5 bases from J, with 14 bases between. The CDR3 length is 15 residues.